This TCR beta chain was retrieved from a study of control samples from healthy donors and cancer patients. Profiling relied on immunoSEQ multiplex PCR, and the TCRdb table lists in-frame clones only, not all of them. The data show about 69,000 clones, over 85% seen once. The germline V and J ends were trimmed by 3 bases and 4 bases, with 11 bases remaining between them. Looked up from germline, CDR1 is SGDLS and CDR2 is YYNGEE. The CDR3 is 15 amino acids. This clone was detected only once. The sequence was collected from a man aged 55 to 70 with colorectal cancer. This chain connects TRBV9 to TRBJ2-6, with a possible D match to TRBD1 (6 bases). The sample taken for sequencing was PBMCs. The DNA for the CDR3 is TGTGCCAGCAGCGCCAGGGGTCCCGGGGCCAACGTCCTGACTTTC. Translating gives CASSARGPGANVLTF. Variable domain in full (rest from reference TRBV9 and TRBJ2-6): DSGVTQTPKHLITATGQRVTLRCSPRSGDLSVYWYQQSLDQGLQFLIQYYNGEERAKGNILERFSAQQFPDLHSELNLSSLELGDSALYFCASSARGPGANVLTFGAGSRLTVL.